What follows are 21 T cell receptor beta chains derived from one specimen sequenced in a study of blood T cells in healthy people across ages. For the second PCR, which ran for about 7 to 11 cycles, a sample-barcoded 5' primer and a J-beta primer mix were used. In TCRdb, the 5' RACE reads were re-called with MiXCR into one record per CDR3 protein. The table lists almost 550,000 distinct CDR3 sequences, less than 25% of them singletons. These sequences were also reported in another study, on T cells of mothers and their children.

Sequencing input: blood. These receptors came from a boy between 10 and 17 years old in good health.

This clonotype occurred a few times. J is TRBJ1-2 and V is TRBV10-3, with D uncertain. This CDR3 spans 15 amino acids. The V and J ends lost 7 bases and 2 bases respectively, with 17 bases between them. CDR1 ENHRY and CDR2 SYGVKD come from the germline V gene. CDR3 coding DNA: TGTGCCATCACCCGGAGGAGAGGGAAAAACTATGGCTACACCTTC. Encoded protein: CAITRRRGKNYGYTF.

The rearrangement uses TRBV27 and TRBJ2-3, with D hard to call. The CDR3 loop spans 15 amino acids. The germline CDR1 and CDR2 sequences are MNHEY and SMNVEV (reference sequence). V was clipped by 6 bases and J by 2 bases, with 15 bases between them. Here the CDR3 reads CASSRSPLFTDTQYF. The CDR3 bases are TGTGCCAGCAGCCGATCCCCCCTCTTCACAGATACGCAGTATTTT.

V usage is TRBV28 and J usage is TRBJ2-1; D call uncertain. The V end lost 5 bases, the J end lost 10 bases, and 12 bases lay between the germline ends. CDR1 and CDR2 from the germline V gene are MDHEN and SYDVKM. CDR3 length: 12 amino acids. The CDR3 reads CASSLRHGEQFF. The CDR3 region has the DNA TGTGCCAGCAGTCTCAGGCATGGGGAGCAGTTCTTC. Looking up the rest from reference TRBV28 and TRBJ2-1 gives the full variable domain: DVKVTQSSRYLVKRTGEKVFLECVQDMDHENMFWYRQDPGLGLRLIYFSYDVKMKEKGDIPEGYSVSREKKERFSLILESASTNQTSMYLCASSLRHGEQFFGPGTRLTVL.

This clonotype has a handful of counts. The chain combines TRBV29-1 with TRBJ1-2; possibly TRBD1 for D (5 bases). V lost 7 bases to trimming and J lost 6 bases, with 12 bases between them. CDR3 length: 11 residues. Germline loops: CDR1 SQVTM, CDR2 ANQGSEA. The CDR3 nucleotides are TGCAGCGGTGACAGTTTGGATGGCTACACCTTC. It is translated as CSGDSLDGYTF.

In this sample, this clonotype turned up a few times. This chain links TRBV25-1 with TRBJ2-7, with D unresolved. The germline V gene has CDR1 MGHDK and CDR2 SYGVNS. The CDR3 spans 13 residues. V dropped 7 bases and J dropped 0 bases, with 10 bases sitting between them. The CDR3 here is CASTSTSSYEQYF. The CDR3, as DNA: TGTGCCAGCACCAGCACCTCCTCCTACGAGCAGTACTTC.

This sequence joins TRBV4-3 and TRBJ2-1, with a possible D match to TRBD2 (7 bases). The CDR3 is 14 amino acids. From germline, CDR1 is LGHNA and CDR2 YSLEER. V was shortened by 7 bases and J by 4 bases, with 14 bases between the two germline ends. The CDR3 is CASNRGAGYNEQFF. The CDR3 nucleotides are TGCGCCAGCAATCGGGGGGCCGGGTACAATGAGCAGTTCTTC.

The chain recombines TRBV9 with TRBJ2-7; the D call may be TRBD1 or TRBD2 (6 bases each). Germline CDR1 reads SGDLS; CDR2 reads YYNGEE. V dropped 0 bases and J dropped 4 bases, with 14 bases sitting between them. The CDR3 length is 15 residues. The CDR3: CASSVEPGEEYEQYF. DNA for the CDR3: TGTGCCAGCAGCGTAGAGCCAGGGGAGGAATACGAGCAGTACTTC.

The V gene is TRBV4-3, the J gene TRBJ2-7, with unresolved D. CDR3 length: 13 residues. The germline CDR1 and CDR2 sequences are LGHNA and YSLEER. The ends were cut back, 0 bases at V and 7 bases at J, with 10 bases in the middle. The CDR3: CASSQDPRGEQYF. The CDR3 DNA reads TGCGCCAGCAGCCAAGATCCTCGTGGAGAGCAGTACTTC.

This clonotype was counted between two and nine times. This chain connects TRBV4-1 to TRBJ1-4, with D unclear. The CDR3 sequence is 15 residues long. Trimming shortened V by 5 bases and J by 2 bases, and 12 bases separated the two germline ends. The germline gives CDR1 MGHRA, CDR2 YSYEKL. The CDR3 nucleotides are TGCGCCAGCAGCGCTCACGGGTTGACTAATGAAAAACTGTTTTTT. It codes for CASSAHGLTNEKLFF.

This chain uses TRBV19 with TRBJ2-7, with TRBD2 as a possible D gene (6 bases). CDR1 and CDR2 from the germline V gene are LNHDA and SQIVND (reference sequence). V lost 3 bases and J 2 bases, leaving 11 bases between the germline ends. This CDR3 has 14 residues. The chain's CDR3 is CASSMGTGAYEQYF. CDR3 DNA sequence: TGTGCCAGTAGTATGGGAACGGGGGCCTACGAGCAGTACTTC. Full variable domain (missing parts from reference TRBV19 and TRBJ2-7): DGGITQSPKYLFRKEGQNVTLSCEQNLNHDAMYWYRQDPGQGLRLIYYSQIVNDFQKGDIAEGYSVSREKKESFPLTVTSAQKNPTAFYLCASSMGTGAYEQYFGPGTRLTVT.

The CDR3 loop is CASSHSGLAGLLSQDTQYF. Written as DNA, the CDR3 is TGTGCCAGCAGCCATTCGGGACTAGCGGGACTCTTATCACAAGATACGCAGTATTTT. The chain is built from TRBV14 and TRBJ2-3, with 13 bases lining up with TRBD2. The CDR3 runs to 19 residues. Germline CDR1 is SGHDN and CDR2 is FVKESK. With 3 bases clipped from V and 5 bases from J, the junction kept 14 bases outside the gene matches.

This clonotype occurred a few times. This chain connects TRBV7-9 to TRBJ2-5; no firm D call. Trimming pared 0 bases from V and 4 bases from J, leaving 6 bases between. CDR1 SEHNR and CDR2 FQNEAQ come from the germline V gene (reference sequence). This CDR3 spans 13 amino acids. The CDR3 here is CASSLATRETQYF. The CDR3 coding sequence is TGTGCCAGCAGCTTAGCGACCAGAGAGACCCAGTACTTC.

This clonotype was seen more than once but under ten times. The chain uses TRBV7-3 and TRBJ1-2; D is possibly TRBD1 (6 bases). There are 15 residues in the CDR3. V lost 5 bases to trimming and J lost 2 bases, with 15 bases between them. Germline V CDR1 and CDR2: SGHTA, FQGTGA. CDR3 loop: CASSETGRENYGYTF. The CDR3 DNA sequence: TGTGCCAGCAGCGAAACAGGGCGAGAAAACTATGGCTACACCTTC.

V gene TRBV28 combines with J gene TRBJ2-5; D is possibly TRBD1 or TRBD2 (8 bases each). The germline V gene has CDR1 MDHEN and CDR2 SYDVKM. V lost 10 bases, J lost 0 bases, and 18 bases lay in between. There are 15 residues in the CDR3. CDR3 sequence (DNA): TGTGCCAACAGGGGGACTAGTGCCCACCAAGAGACCCAGTACTTC. This codes for CANRGTSAHQETQYF.

The chain links TRBV11-2 to TRBJ1-4; possibly TRBD1 for D (5 bases). This CDR3 comprises 14 residues. Trimming left V 5 bases short and J 3 bases short, with 10 bases between. The germline CDR1 and CDR2 sequences are SGHAT and FQNNGV. Here the CDR3 DNA reads TGTGCCAGCAGCCTAAACAGGCCTAATGAAAAACTGTTTTTT. It yields the protein CASSLNRPNEKLFF.

The chain couples TRBV14 to TRBJ2-3; the D is unclear. With 1 base removed from V and 5 bases from J, the gap between germline ends came to 13 bases. The V gene's germline CDR1 is SGHDN and CDR2 FVKESK. This CDR3 region has 15 residues. In DNA form, the CDR3 reads TGTGCCAGCAGCCAAGTTGGACCGCCCGGAGATACGCAGTATTTT. This sequence encodes CASSQVGPPGDTQYF.

The V call is TRBV5-5, the J call TRBJ2-3; the D gene is possibly TRBD1 (5 bases). The CDR3 runs to 14 residues. V lost 4 bases and J 1 base, leaving 10 bases between the germline ends. The V gene's germline CDR1 is SGHKS and CDR2 YYEKEE (reference sequence). The CDR3 bases are TGTGCCAGCAGCCCAGAACAGGGCACAGATACGCAGTATTTT. Translation gives CASSPEQGTDTQYF.

The table lists this clonotype with a few counts. The rearrangement uses TRBV27 and TRBJ2-7, with D uncertain. CDR1 is MNHEY and CDR2 is SMNVEV in the germline V gene (reference sequence). This CDR3 spans 13 amino acids. Trimming removed 2 bases at V and 5 bases at J, with 10 bases between. The CDR3 here is CASSLGRSHEQYF. In nucleotides, the CDR3 is TGTGCCAGCAGTTTAGGCCGGAGCCACGAGCAGTACTTC.

The V call is TRBV9, the J call TRBJ1-2, with TRBD1 matching 9 bases. J gave up 4 bases and V 0 bases, and 1 base lay outside the gene matches. This CDR3 has 14 amino acids. CDR1 SGDLS and CDR2 YYNGEE come from the germline V gene. CDR3 nucleotides: TGTGCCAGCAGCGTAGGGGACAGGGCCTATGGCTACACCTTC. Its translation: CASSVGDRAYGYTF.

This clonotype was detected ten times or more. This chain connects TRBV15 to TRBJ2-1, with D maybe TRBD1 (6 bases). The CDR3 is made up of 13 amino acids. The germline V gene has CDR1 LNHNV and CDR2 YYDKDF (reference sequence). With 3 bases removed from V and 7 bases from J, the gap between germline ends came to 10 bases. This CDR3 reads CATSSNRVNEQFF. CDR3 in DNA: TGTGCCACCAGCAGTAACAGGGTAAATGAGCAGTTCTTC.

This clonotype was observed a handful of times. The CDR3 DNA sequence: TGTGCCAGCAGTTTATTACCTGGGGCGGATACGCAGTATTTT. Translating gives CASSLLPGADTQYF. The chain links TRBV28 to TRBJ2-3, with D possibly TRBD1 on 5 matching bases. There are 14 residues in the CDR3. Germline assignment: CDR1 MDHEN and CDR2 SYDVKM. V dropped 1 base and J dropped 6 bases, with 11 bases sitting between them.